These 11 T cell receptor beta chains were all obtained from the same sample, sequenced in a study of control samples from healthy donors and cancer patients. Sequencing used immunoSEQ multiplex PCR; TCRdb keeps in-frame clones, though not all of them. The profile shows 90,000 to 120,000 clones, approximately 82% of them singletons. Sequencing was performed on blood. The receptors come from a man younger than 30 in good health.

This clone came up once. The chain employs TRBV9 and TRBJ1-1; tentative D call: TRBD1 (5 bases). The germline V gene encodes CDR1 SGDLS and CDR2 YYNGEE. The CDR3 is 12 amino acids. V was trimmed by 5 bases and J by 1 base, leaving 6 bases between them. CDR3 in DNA: TGTGCCAGCAGTACAGGGAACACTGAAGCTTTCTTT. It is translated as CASSTGNTEAFF.

The CDR3, as DNA: TGTGCCAGCAGCTTAAGCGGGGGCCTTAATGAAAAACTGTTTTTT. As protein: CASSLSGGLNEKLFF. This rearrangement joins TRBV7-9 to TRBJ1-4; tentative D call: TRBD1 (6 bases). Germline V gives CDR1 SEHNR, CDR2 FQNEAQ (reference sequence). This CDR3 has 15 residues. Trimming cost V 2 bases and J 4 bases, with 11 bases left between them.

The chain recombines TRBV28 with TRBJ2-7; 7 positions agree with TRBD2. V trimming: 6 bases; J trimming: 1 base; junction bases outside the gene matches: 6. Germline V gives CDR1 MDHEN, CDR2 SYDVKM. The CDR3 is made up of 14 amino acids. The CDR3 protein is CASSPPGGSYEQYF. Here the CDR3 DNA reads TGTGCCAGCAGCCCCCCGGGAGGTTCCTACGAGCAGTACTTC. Filled out from reference TRBV28 and TRBJ2-7, the complete variable domain reads DVKVTQSSRYLVKRTGEKVFLECVQDMDHENMFWYRQDPGLGLRLIYFSYDVKMKEKGDIPEGYSVSREKKERFSLILESASTNQTSMYLCASSPPGGSYEQYFGPGTRLTVT.

The chain has TRBV18 and TRBJ1-3; D uncertain. The CDR3 contains 12 residues. Germline V gives CDR1 KGHSH, CDR2 LQKENI. V lost 4 bases to trimming and J lost 3 bases, with 4 bases between them. The CDR3 DNA reads TGTGCCAGCTCACAAGATGGAAACACCATATATTTT. It encodes CASSQDGNTIYF.

The rearrangement joins TRBV27 to TRBJ2-5; 7 bases match TRBD1. The CDR3 runs 14 residues. Looked up from germline, CDR1 is MNHEY and CDR2 is SMNVEV (reference sequence). Trimming cost V 6 bases and J 2 bases; bases outside gene matches: 6. As DNA, the CDR3 is TGTGCCAGCAGGCTGACAGGGAGTCAAGAGACCCAGTACTTC. Translated: CASRLTGSQETQYF.

The V and J genes are TRBV18 and TRBJ2-1; no clear D. CDR3 size: 15 residues. Germline V gene sequence: CDR1 KGHSH, CDR2 LQKENI. V lost 2 bases and J 3 bases, leaving 11 bases between the germline ends. The CDR3 region is CASSPDIINYNEQFF. The CDR3 DNA reads as TGTGCCAGCTCACCAGACATTATAAACTACAATGAGCAGTTCTTC.

The V and J genes are TRBV4-2 and TRBJ2-2; D gene uncertain. This CDR3 contains 14 residues. Trimming stripped 0 bases from V and 7 bases from J, with 9 bases between. Germline V gene data show CDR1 as LGHNA and CDR2 as YNFKEQ. Here the CDR3 DNA reads TGTGCCAGCAGCCAAGATCCGGTTAACGGGGAGCTGTTTTTT. Encoded protein: CASSQDPVNGELFF.

The CDR3 bases are TGTGCCAGCAGATTGACAGGGCCGCGCTGGGACGAGCAGTACTTC. Protein sequence: CASRLTGPRWDEQYF. The chain carries TRBV28 and TRBJ2-7; 7 nucleotides agree with TRBD1. This CDR3 has 15 residues. Germline V gene data show CDR1 as MDHEN and CDR2 as SYDVKM. The V segment lost 6 bases and the J segment 5 bases; nucleotides outside the gene matches: 13. The full variable domain, with the rest looked up from reference TRBV28 and TRBJ2-7, is DVKVTQSSRYLVKRTGEKVFLECVQDMDHENMFWYRQDPGLGLRLIYFSYDVKMKEKGDIPEGYSVSREKKERFSLILESASTNQTSMYLCASRLTGPRWDEQYFGPGTRLTVT.

The J gene is TRBJ2-1, the V gene TRBV7-2, with D possibly TRBD1 on 6 matching bases. Germline V gives CDR1 SGHTA, CDR2 FQGNSA. The length of the CDR3 is 13 residues. V was trimmed by 6 bases and J by 5 bases, leaving 11 bases between them. The CDR3 loop reads CASRDSLNNEQFF. In DNA, the CDR3 is TGTGCCAGCAGGGACAGCTTAAACAATGAGCAGTTCTTC.

The chain carries TRBV7-9 and TRBJ2-3, with D possibly being TRBD1 (6 bases). Germline values: CDR1 SEHNR, CDR2 FQNEAQ (reference sequence). V was cut by 1 base and J by 2 bases, with 13 bases left in between. The CDR3 totals 16 residues. The CDR3 DNA reads TGTGCCAGCAGCTTAGACCCGGGACACACCACAGATACGCAGTATTTT. The encoded protein is CASSLDPGHTTDTQYF.

The chain combines TRBV19 with TRBJ1-4, with D maybe TRBD1 (6 bases). Germline V lookup: CDR1 LNHDA, CDR2 SQIVND (reference sequence). Trimming removed 5 bases from V and 7 bases from J, with 11 bases in between. The CDR3 is 13 amino acids. The chain's CDR3 is CASSSWTVEKLFF. CDR3 DNA sequence: TGTGCCAGTAGTTCATGGACAGTTGAAAAACTGTTTTTT.